This T cell receptor beta chain is drawn from a study of Ad26.COV2.S vaccination and SARS-CoV-2 variants. Trimming at V came to 3 bases and at J to 4 bases, leaving 1 base not matched to a gene. CDR1 is SGHVS, CDR2 FNYEAQ, per germline. The length of the CDR3 is 14 residues. This table comes from immunoSEQ multiplex PCR, and its TCRdb copy is limited to in-frame clones, with some not included. The sample contains roughly 450,000 clones, more than 80% of which appear only once. Noted treatment: roughly 19 received Ad26.COV2.S at low or high dose, single or two shots; roughly five received placebo; per-sample allocation not given. Sampling was performed 63 days after the first vaccine or placebo injection.

This receptor was obtained from a person between 18 and 60 years old who received the Ad26.COV2.S COVID-19 vaccine or a placebo. This chain links TRBV7-6 with TRBJ2-5, with 11 bases lining up with TRBD2. The sequences come from peripheral blood, collected in a trial of Ad26.COV2.S vaccine versus placebo. The CDR3 loop reads CASSFGLAGETQYF. The CDR3, as DNA: TGTGCCAGCAGCTTTGGACTAGCGGGAGAGACCCAGTACTTC.